This T cell receptor (beta chain) emerged from a study of CXCR3-negative and CXCR3-positive naive CD8 T cells (dated by TCRdb to between 2019 and 2020). Context from the whole study: In total, about 150 million TRB reads were obtained, which works out to roughly 1.5 +/- 0.3 million reads per library. Diversity and physicochemical repertoire analyses covered approximately 10 donors pooled from two independent experiments. TRBV-TRBJ cluster analysis included naive subsets from 5 donors and memory cells from 3 donors.

Broad study findings and their caveats: Compared with CXCR3-negative naive cells, CXCR3-positive naive cells had TRB CDR3s with higher hydrophobicity (lower Kidera factor 4), lower energy, and higher strength and volume indices. TRBV-TRBJ usage was similar between naive CXCR3-negative and CXCR3-positive cells from the same donor, while memory cells showed distinct patterns. Freshly isolated PBMCs were used for most assays because CXCR3 expression partially decreased after cryopreservation. Both naive subsets had comparably high repertoire diversity, while memory CD8+ T cells had much lower repertoire diversity. Because surface CD5, which is linked to self-reactivity in mice, was comparable between the naive subsets, TCR interaction strength was also inferred from TRB CDR3 physicochemical properties.

The sample was run on a NextSeq 550. The Human TCR Profiling Kit (MiLaboratory) was used to make UMI-labeled 5' RACE TRB cDNA libraries. cDNA synthesis used the entire amount of extracted RNA, and PCR amplification then used the entire amount of cDNA produced. Libraries were prepared in parallel with an identical number of PCR cycles. Concerning the study's data processing: About 53,000 +/- 9,400 unique UMI-labeled TRB cDNA molecules per library were extracted with MIGEC and MiXCR, with at least two reads per UMI required. An average of roughly 40,000 +/- 10,000 functional in-frame TRB CDR3 nucleotide clonotypes without stop codons was found per library. After each sample was downsampled to 5000 UMI-labeled TRB molecules, VDJtools was used to calculate diversity metrics such as normalized Shannon-Wiener and Chao1. VDJtools computed clonotype-size-weighted physicochemical properties of the central five CDR3 residues: interaction energy, strength, volume and Kidera factor 4. TCRdb reprocessed the reads into one record per CDR3 protein sequence, lacking DNA. The authors' filters were not applied to this entry. The sample's table lists a count of roughly 130,000 distinct CDR3 sequences. The ten largest make up roughly 0.6% of the sample.

In regard to this clonotype: There is no known antigen for this receptor.

Each CD8+ T cell subset was flow-sorted in triplicate, and a few hundred thousand cells per subset were placed directly into RLT lysis buffer. To keep memory contaminants out, a stringent definition of naive CD8+ T cells was applied: CD45RO-CCR7+CD27+CD95-. Standard density gradient centrifugation was used to isolate peripheral blood mononuclear cells from buffy coats. Naive CXCR3-negative and CXCR3-positive CD8+ T cells were flow-sorted using a FACSAria III. Total RNA was extracted from sorted cells with an RNeasy Mini Kit. The CDR3 holds 12 amino acids from the cysteine to the phenylalanine. DNA was not recorded. From the germline V gene (reference sequence), CDR1 is MNHNY and CDR2 is SVGAGI.

The receptor was derived from a human donor in good health. Some clones in this sample may be carry-over from other donors' samples. The rearrangement combines TRBV6-6 with TRBJ2-7. The sequenced sample consisted of naive CXCR3+ CD8+ T cells from blood. Per the publication, the cell subset or site label means: CD45RO-CCR7+CD27+CD95- naive CD8+ T cells expressing CXCR3 (TNR3+). CDR3 reads: CASAGNSYEQYF.